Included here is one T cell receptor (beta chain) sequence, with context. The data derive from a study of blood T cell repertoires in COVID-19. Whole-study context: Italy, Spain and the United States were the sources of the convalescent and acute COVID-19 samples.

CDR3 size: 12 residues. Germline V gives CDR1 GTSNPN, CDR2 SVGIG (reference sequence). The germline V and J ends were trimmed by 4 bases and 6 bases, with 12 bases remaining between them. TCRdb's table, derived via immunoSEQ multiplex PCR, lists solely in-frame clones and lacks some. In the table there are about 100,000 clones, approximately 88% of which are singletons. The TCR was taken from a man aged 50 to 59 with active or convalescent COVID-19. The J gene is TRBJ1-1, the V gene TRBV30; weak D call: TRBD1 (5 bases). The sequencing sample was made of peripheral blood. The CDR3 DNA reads TGTGCCTGGACCCCAGGGCCCGCTGAAGCTTTCTTT. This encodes CAWTPGPAEAFF.